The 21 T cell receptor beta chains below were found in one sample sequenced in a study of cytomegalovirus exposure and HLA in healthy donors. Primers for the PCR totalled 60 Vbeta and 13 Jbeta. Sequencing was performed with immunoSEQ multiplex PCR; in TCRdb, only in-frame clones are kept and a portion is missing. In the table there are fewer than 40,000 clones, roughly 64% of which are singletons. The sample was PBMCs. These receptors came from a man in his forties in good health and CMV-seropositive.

CDR3 residues: CASSPSLETQYF. In DNA, the CDR3 is TGTGCCAGCAGCCCCTCTCTAGAAACCCAGTACTTC. This rearrangement joins TRBV7-8 to TRBJ2-5; D gene uncertain. The CDR3 length is 12 residues. CDR1 SGHVS and CDR2 FQNEAQ come from the germline V gene. V lost 5 bases and J 8 bases, leaving 12 bases between the germline ends.

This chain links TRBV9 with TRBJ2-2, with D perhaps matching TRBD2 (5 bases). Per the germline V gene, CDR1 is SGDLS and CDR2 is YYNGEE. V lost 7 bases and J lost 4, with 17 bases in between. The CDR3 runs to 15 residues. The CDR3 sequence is CASRQEEVGTGELFF. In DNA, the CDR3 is TGTGCCAGCCGCCAGGAGGAGGTGGGCACCGGGGAGCTGTTTTTT.

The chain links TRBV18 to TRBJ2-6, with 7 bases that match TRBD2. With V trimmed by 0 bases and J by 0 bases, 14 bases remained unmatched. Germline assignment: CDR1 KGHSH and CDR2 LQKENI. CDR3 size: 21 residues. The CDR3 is CASSPPNPTRGRGSGANVLTF. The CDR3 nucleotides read TGTGCCAGCTCACCACCAAACCCGACCCGGGGGAGGGGCTCTGGGGCCAACGTCCTGACTTTC.

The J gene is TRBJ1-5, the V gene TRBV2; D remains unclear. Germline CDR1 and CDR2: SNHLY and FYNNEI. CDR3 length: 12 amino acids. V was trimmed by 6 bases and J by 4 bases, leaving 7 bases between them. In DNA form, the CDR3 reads TGTGCCAGCAGGGCGGTAAATCAGCCCCAGCATTTT. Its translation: CASRAVNQPQHF.

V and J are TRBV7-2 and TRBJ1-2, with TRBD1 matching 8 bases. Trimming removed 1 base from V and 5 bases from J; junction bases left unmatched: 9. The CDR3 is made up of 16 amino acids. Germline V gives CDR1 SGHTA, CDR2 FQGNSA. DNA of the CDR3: TGTGCCAGCAGCTTAGGAGCCCTGGGACAGGTATATGGCTACACCTTC. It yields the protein CASSLGALGQVYGYTF.

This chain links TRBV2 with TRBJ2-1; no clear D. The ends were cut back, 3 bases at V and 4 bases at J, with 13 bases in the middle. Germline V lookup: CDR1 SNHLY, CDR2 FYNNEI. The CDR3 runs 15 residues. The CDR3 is CASSDVGLPYNEQFF. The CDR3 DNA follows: TGTGCCAGCAGTGACGTTGGGCTCCCATACAATGAGCAGTTCTTC.

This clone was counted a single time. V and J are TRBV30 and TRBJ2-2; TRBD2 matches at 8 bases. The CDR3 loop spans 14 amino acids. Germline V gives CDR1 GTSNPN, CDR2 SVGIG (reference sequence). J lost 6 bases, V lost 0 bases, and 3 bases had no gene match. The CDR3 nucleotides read TGTGCCTGGAGTGTTGTCGGGGGGGCCGGGGAGCTGTTTTTT. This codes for CAWSVVGGAGELFF.

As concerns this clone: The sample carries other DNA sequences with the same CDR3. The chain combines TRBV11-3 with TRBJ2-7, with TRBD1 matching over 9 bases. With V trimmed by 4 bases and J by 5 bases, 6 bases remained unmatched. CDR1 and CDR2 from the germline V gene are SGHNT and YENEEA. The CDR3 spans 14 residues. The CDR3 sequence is CASSSTGGKDEQYF. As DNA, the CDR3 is TGTGCCAGCAGCTCTACAGGGGGCAAGGACGAGCAGTACTTC.

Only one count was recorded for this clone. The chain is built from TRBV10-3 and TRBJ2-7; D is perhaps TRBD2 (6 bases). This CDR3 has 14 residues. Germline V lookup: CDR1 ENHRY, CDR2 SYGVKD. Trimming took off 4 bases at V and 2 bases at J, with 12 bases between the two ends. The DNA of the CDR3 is TGTGCCATCAGTGGAGACGGGGGAACCTACGAGCAGTACTTC. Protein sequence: CAISGDGGTYEQYF.

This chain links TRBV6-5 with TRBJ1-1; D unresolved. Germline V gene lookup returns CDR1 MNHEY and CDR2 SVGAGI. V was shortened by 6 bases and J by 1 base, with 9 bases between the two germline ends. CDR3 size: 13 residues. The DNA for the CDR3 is TGTGCCAGCAGCCTGACACGGAACACTGAAGCTTTCTTT. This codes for CASSLTRNTEAFF.

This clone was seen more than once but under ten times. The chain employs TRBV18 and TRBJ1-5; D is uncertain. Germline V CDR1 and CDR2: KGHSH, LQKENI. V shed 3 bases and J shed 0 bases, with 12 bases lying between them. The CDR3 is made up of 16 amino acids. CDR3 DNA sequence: TGTGCCAGCTCACCGAGGCCTGACCTTAGCAATCAGCCCCAGCATTTT. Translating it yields CASSPRPDLSNQPQHF.

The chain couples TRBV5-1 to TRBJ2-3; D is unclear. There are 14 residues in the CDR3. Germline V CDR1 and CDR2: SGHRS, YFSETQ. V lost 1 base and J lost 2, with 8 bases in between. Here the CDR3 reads CASSLIAHTDTQYF. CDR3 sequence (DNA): TGCGCCAGCAGCTTGATTGCGCACACAGATACGCAGTATTTT.

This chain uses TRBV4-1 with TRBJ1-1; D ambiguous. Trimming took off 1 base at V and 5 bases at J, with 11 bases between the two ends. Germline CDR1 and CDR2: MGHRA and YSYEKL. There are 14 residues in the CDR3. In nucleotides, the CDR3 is TGCGCCAGCAGCCAAGTCGGGGAGGGAACTGAAGCTTTCTTT. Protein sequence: CASSQVGEGTEAFF.

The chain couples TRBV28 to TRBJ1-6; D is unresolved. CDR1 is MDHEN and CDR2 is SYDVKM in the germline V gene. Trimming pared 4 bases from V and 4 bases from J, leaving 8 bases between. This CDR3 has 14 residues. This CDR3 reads CASSSQSYNSPLHF. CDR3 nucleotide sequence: TGTGCCAGCAGTTCACAGAGTTATAATTCACCCCTCCACTTT.

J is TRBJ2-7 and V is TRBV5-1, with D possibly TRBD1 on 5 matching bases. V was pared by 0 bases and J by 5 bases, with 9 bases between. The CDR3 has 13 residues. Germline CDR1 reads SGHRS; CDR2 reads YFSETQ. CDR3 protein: CASSLGGADEQYF. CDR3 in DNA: TGCGCCAGCAGCTTGGGGGGCGCGGACGAGCAGTACTTC.

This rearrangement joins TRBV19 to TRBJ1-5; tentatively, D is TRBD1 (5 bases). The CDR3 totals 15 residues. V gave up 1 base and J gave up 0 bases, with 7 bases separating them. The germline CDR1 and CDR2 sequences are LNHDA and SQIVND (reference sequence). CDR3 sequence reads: CASSIGQNSNQPQHF. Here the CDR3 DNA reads TGTGCCAGTAGTATAGGACAGAATAGCAATCAGCCCCAGCATTTT.

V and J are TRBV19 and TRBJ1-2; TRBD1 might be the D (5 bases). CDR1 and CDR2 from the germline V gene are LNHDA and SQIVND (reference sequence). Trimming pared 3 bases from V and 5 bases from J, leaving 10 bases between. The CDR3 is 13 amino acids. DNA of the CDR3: TGTGCCAGTAGTATGTCGGGGACTTATGGCTACACCTTC. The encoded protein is CASSMSGTYGYTF.

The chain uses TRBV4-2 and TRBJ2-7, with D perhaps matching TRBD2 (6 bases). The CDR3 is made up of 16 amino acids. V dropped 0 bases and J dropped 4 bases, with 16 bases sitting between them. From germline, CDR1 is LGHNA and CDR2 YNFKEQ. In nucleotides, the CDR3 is TGTGCCAGCAGCCAAGATGCCGGCGAAGGGAGGTACGAGCAGTACTTC. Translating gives CASSQDAGEGRYEQYF.

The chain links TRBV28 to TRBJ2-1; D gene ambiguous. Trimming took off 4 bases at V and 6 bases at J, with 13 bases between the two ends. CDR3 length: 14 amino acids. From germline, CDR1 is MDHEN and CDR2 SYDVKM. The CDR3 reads CASSSASWVNEQFF. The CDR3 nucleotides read TGTGCCAGCAGTTCGGCTAGTTGGGTCAATGAGCAGTTCTTC.

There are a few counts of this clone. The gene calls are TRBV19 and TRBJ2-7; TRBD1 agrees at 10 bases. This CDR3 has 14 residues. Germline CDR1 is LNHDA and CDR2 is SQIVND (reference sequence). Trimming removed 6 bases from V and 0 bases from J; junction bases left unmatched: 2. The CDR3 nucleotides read TGTGCCAGTAGCAGGACAGGGGGCTCCTACGAGCAGTACTTC. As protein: CASSRTGGSYEQYF. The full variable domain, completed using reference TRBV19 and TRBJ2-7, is DGGITQSPKYLFRKEGQNVTLSCEQNLNHDAMYWYRQDPGQGLRLIYYSQIVNDFQKGDIAEGYSVSREKKESFPLTVTSAQKNPTAFYLCASSRTGGSYEQYFGPGTRLTVT.

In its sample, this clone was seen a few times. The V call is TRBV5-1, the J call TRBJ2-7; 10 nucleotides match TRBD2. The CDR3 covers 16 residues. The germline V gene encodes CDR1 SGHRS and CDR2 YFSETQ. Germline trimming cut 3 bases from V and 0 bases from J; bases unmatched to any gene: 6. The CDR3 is CASSSSGGPPSYEQYF. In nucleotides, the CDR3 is TGCGCCAGCAGCTCTAGCGGGGGACCACCCTCCTACGAGCAGTACTTC.